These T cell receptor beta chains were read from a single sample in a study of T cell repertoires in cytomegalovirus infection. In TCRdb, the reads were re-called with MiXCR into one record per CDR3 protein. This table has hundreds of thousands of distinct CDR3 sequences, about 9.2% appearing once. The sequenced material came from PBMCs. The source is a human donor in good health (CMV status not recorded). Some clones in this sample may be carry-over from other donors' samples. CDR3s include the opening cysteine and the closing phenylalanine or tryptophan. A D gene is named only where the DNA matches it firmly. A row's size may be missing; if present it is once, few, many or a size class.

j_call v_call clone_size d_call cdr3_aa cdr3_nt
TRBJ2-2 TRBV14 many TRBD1 CASSLTTGDTGELFF TGTGCCAGCAGCCTTACCACAGGGGACACCGGGGAGCTGTTTTTT
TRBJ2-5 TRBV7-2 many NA CASSPQRGKGETQYF TGTGCCAGCAGCCCCCAGAGAGGGAAAGGAGAGACCCAGTACTTC
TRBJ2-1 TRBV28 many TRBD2 CASSSGGYHSYNEQFF TGTGCCAGCTCCTCCGGGGGGTATCACTCCTACAATGAGCAGTTCTTC
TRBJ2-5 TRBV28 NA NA CASSLEQPETQYF TGTGCCAGCAGTTTAGAACAGCCAGAGACCCAGTACTTC
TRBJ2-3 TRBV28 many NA CASSLGGTTDTQYF TGTGCCAGCAGTTTGGGGGGAACCACAGATACGCAGTATTTT
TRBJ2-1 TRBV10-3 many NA CAISERYNEQFF TGTGCCATCAGTGAGCGGTACAATGAGCAGTTCTTC
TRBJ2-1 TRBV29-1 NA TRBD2 CSVGGSAGGPSYNEQFF TGCAGCGTTGGAGGTTCAGCGGGGGGACCAAGTTACAATGAGCAGTTCTTC
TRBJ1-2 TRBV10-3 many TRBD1 CAISGLTGYGYTF TGTGCCATCAGTGGTCTGACAGGGTATGGCTACACCTTC
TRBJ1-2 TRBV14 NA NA CASSQDLRDYGYTF TGTGCCAGCAGCCAAGATCTCAGGGACTATGGCTACACCTTC
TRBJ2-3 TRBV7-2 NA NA CASSSGPKDTQYF TGTGCCAGCAGCTCAGGACCTAAAGATACGCAGTATTTT
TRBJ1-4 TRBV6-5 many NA CASSYYGPNEKLFF TGTGCCAGCAGTTACTATGGACCTAATGAAAAACTGTTTTTT
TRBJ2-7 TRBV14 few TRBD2 CASSQGLAGVTSYEQYF TGTGCCAGCAGCCAAGGACTAGCGGGGGTAACCTCCTACGAGCAGTACTTC
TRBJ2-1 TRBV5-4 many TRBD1 CASSPRQGIFDEQFF TGTGCCAGCAGCCCCAGACAGGGAATATTCGATGAGCAGTTCTTC
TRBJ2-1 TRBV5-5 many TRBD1 CASSLEGTERGEFF TGTGCCAGCAGCTTGGAAGGGACAGAGCGAGGGGAGTTCTTC
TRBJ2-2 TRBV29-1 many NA CSVVSPDTGELFF TGCAGCGTTGTCTCCCCAGACACCGGGGAGCTGTTTTTT
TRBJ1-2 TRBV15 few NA CATSRDQQGDYGYTF TGTGCCACCAGCAGAGATCAACAGGGCGATTACGGCTACACCTTC
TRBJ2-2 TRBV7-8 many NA CASSSDGLTGELFF TGTGCCAGCAGTTCGGACGGTTTAACCGGGGAGCTGTTTTTT
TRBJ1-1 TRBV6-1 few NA CASSPKTPYTEAFF TGTGCCAGCAGCCCCAAGACACCTTACACTGAAGCTTTCTTT
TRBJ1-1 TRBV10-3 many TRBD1 CAAGGTGLNTEAFF TGTGCCGCCGGCGGGACAGGGCTGAACACTGAAGCTTTCTTT
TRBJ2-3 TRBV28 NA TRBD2 CASSFPGGGSDTQYF TGTGCCAGCAGTTTCCCCGGGGGAGGGTCAGATACGCAGTATTTT
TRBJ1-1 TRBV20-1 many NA CSARDLSESEAFF TGCAGTGCTAGAGATCTTAGCGAAAGTGAAGCTTTCTTT
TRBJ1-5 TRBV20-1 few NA CSAISLDGNQPQHF TGCAGTGCCATATCCCTAGACGGCAATCAGCCCCAGCATTTT
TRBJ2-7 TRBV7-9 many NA CASSPGTFPGEQYF TGTGCCAGCAGCCCTGGGACCTTTCCCGGGGAGCAGTACTTC
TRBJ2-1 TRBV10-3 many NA CAISLGGRVNEQFF TGTGCCATCAGTCTCGGGGGGCGGGTCAATGAGCAGTTCTTC
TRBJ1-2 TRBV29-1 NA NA CSVVTGPNYGYTF TGCAGCGTTGTCACAGGGCCGAACTATGGCTACACCTTC
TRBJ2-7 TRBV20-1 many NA CSASRGYEQYF TGCAGTGCGTCCAGGGGCTACGAGCAGTACTTC
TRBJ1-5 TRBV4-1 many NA CASSHQQVNQPQHF TGCGCCAGCAGCCATCAGCAGGTTAATCAGCCCCAGCATTTT
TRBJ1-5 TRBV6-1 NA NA CASSSGDYQPQHF TGTGCCAGCAGCTCCGGGGACTATCAGCCCCAGCATTTT
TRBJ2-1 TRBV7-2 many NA CASSLAHVSRGEQFF TGTGCCAGCAGCTTAGCGCATGTAAGTCGGGGTGAGCAGTTCTTC
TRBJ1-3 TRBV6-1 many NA CASSLNRVSSGNTIYF TGTGCCAGCAGTCTTAACCGCGTATCCTCTGGAAACACCATATATTTT
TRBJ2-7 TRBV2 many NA CASRRVGEQYF TGTGCCAGCAGAAGGGTGGGCGAGCAGTACTTC
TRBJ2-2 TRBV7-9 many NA CASSLATGANTGELFF TGTGCCAGCAGCCTCGCTACGGGTGCGAACACCGGGGAGCTGTTTTTT
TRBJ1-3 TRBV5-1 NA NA CASSAGPESRNTIYF TGCGCCAGCAGCGCCGGGCCGGAGAGCCGGAACACCATATATTTT
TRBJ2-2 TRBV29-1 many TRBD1 CSALGTGGSSPGELFF TGCAGCGCTCTAGGGACAGGGGGCTCTTCTCCCGGGGAGCTGTTTTTT
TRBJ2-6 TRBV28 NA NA CATKEVSGANVLTF TGTGCCACCAAGGAAGTCTCTGGGGCCAACGTCCTGACTTTC
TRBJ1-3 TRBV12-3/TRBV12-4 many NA CASSFGQTGRNTIYF TGTGCCAGCAGTTTCGGACAGACCGGCAGAAACACCATATATTTT
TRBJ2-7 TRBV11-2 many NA CASSLAAGGTYEQYF TGTGCCAGCAGCTTAGCAGCAGGGGGGACCTACGAGCAGTACTTC
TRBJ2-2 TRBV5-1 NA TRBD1 CASSQGAKPNTGELFF TGCGCCAGCAGCCAGGGGGCCAAGCCGAACACCGGGGAGCTGTTTTTT
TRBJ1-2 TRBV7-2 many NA CASSPPGQFTYGYTF TGTGCCAGCAGCCCCCCGGGACAATTTACCTATGGCTACACCTTC
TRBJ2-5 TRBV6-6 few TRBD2 CASTWGGGAGETQYF TGTGCCAGCACATGGGGCGGGGGGGCCGGAGAGACCCAGTACTTC
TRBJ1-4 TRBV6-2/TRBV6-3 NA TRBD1 CASSLPGGENEKLFF TGTGCCAGCAGTTTACCAGGGGGCGAAAATGAAAAACTGTTTTTT
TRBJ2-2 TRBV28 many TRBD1 CASSFEDREAGELFF TGTGCCAGCAGTTTCGAGGACAGGGAGGCCGGGGAGCTGTTTTTT
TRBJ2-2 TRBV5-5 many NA CASSPGRSGTGELFF TGTGCCAGCAGCCCAGGACGGTCGGGCACCGGGGAGCTGTTTTTT
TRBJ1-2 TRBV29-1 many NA CSVERSGDYGYTF TGCAGCGTTGAAAGATCGGGGGACTATGGCTACACCTTC
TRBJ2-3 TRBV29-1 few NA CSVHARGTPTDTQYF TGCAGCGTCCACGCAAGGGGGACCCCCACAGATACGCAGTATTTT
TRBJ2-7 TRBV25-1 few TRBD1 CASSARDRGYEQYF TGTGCCAGCAGTGCCCGGGACAGGGGCTACGAGCAGTACTTC
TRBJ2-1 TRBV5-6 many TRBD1 CASSARGYSYNEQFF TGTGCCAGCAGCGCCAGGGGGTACTCCTACAATGAGCAGTTCTTC
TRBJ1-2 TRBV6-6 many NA CASTPPGHINYGYTF TGTGCCAGCACCCCCCCCGGACATATTAACTATGGCTACACCTTC
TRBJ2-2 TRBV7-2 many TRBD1 CASSQRTGRDRELFF TGTGCCAGCAGCCAGAGGACAGGGCGGGACCGGGAGCTGTTTTTT
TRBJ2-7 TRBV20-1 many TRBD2 CSAREMAPGGPYEQYF TGCAGTGCTAGAGAGATGGCCCCGGGAGGACCCTACGAGCAGTACTTC
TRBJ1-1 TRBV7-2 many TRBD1 CASRGLGTAEAFF TGTGCCAGCAGAGGTCTAGGGACAGCTGAAGCTTTCTTT
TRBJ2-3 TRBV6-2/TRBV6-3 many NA CASSYGGLGGDTQYF TGTGCCAGCAGTTATGGTGGTCTAGGGGGAGATACGCAGTATTTT
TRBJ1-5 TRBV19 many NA CASSIKAGQPQHF TGTGCCAGTAGTATAAAGGCTGGGCAGCCCCAGCATTTT